The 30 T cell receptor beta chains below were found in one sample sequenced in a study of tissue T cells after allogeneic stem cell transplantation. Produced via immunoSEQ multiplex PCR; TCRdb's table is partial and in-frame only. Of fewer than 30,000 clones in the sample, more than 60% were seen once. Source: tissue from the ileum, taken at autopsy. All receptors derive from a female donor older than 55 with lung cancer.

This clone was seen more than once but under ten times. CDR3 sequence: CASSLGGGTEAFF. CDR3 coding DNA: TGTGCCAGCAGTTTAGGGGGGGGCACTGAAGCTTTCTTT. The chain employs TRBV12-3 or TRBV12-4 and TRBJ1-1, with a possible D match to TRBD1 (5 bases). Trimming took 1 base from V and 4 from J, leaving 7 bases between them. This CDR3 comprises 13 residues.

V usage is TRBV5-1 and J usage is TRBJ2-1; 15 bases agree with TRBD2. The J segment lost 0 bases and the V segment lost 3 bases, leaving 7 bases of the junction unmatched. This CDR3 is 19 amino acids long. Germline-derived CDR1 and CDR2 are SGHRS and YFSETQ. The CDR3 protein is CASSYAGTSGRSSYNEQFF. CDR3 DNA: TGCGCCAGCAGCTACGCCGGGACTAGCGGGAGGAGCTCCTACAATGAGCAGTTCTTC.

The J gene is TRBJ1-2, the V gene TRBV28; D gene ambiguous. This CDR3 spans 13 amino acids. Germline loops: CDR1 MDHEN, CDR2 SYDVKM. Trimming shortened V by 3 bases and J by 8 bases, and 13 bases separated the two germline ends. This CDR3 is CASSFFEGNGYTF. CDR3 in DNA: TGTGCCAGCAGTTTTTTTGAAGGGAACGGCTACACCTTC.

The genes are TRBV4-1 and TRBJ1-2; TRBD1 aligns across 7 bases. The CDR3 runs to 16 residues. Germline V gene lookup returns CDR1 MGHRA and CDR2 YSYEKL. Trimming cost V 0 bases and J 0 bases; bases outside gene matches: 4. CDR3 loop: CASSQDRDSPNYGYTF. The CDR3 region has the DNA TGCGCCAGCAGCCAAGATAGGGACAGCCCTAACTATGGCTACACCTTC.

In its sample, this clone is medium-sized. The chain carries TRBV2 and TRBJ2-6; tentative D call: TRBD1 (5 bases). Germline V gives CDR1 SNHLY, CDR2 FYNNEI. V gave up 6 bases and J gave up 17 bases, with 14 bases separating them. This CDR3 spans 11 amino acids. The CDR3 DNA reads as TGTGCCAGCAGCCGACAGACCCTCTTGACTTTC. Its protein product is CASSRQTLLTF.

DNA for the CDR3: TGCGCCAGCAGCTTGGTGGTAGGGTCAGACACTGAAGCTTTCTTT. Translating it yields CASSLVVGSDTEAFF. The J gene is TRBJ1-1, the V gene TRBV5-1; the D is unclear. CDR1 and CDR2 from the germline V gene are SGHRS and YFSETQ. The V and J ends lost 0 bases and 3 bases respectively, with 12 bases between them. CDR3 size: 15 residues.

This chain connects TRBV5-1 to TRBJ2-3; D call uncertain. CDR3 size: 16 residues. Germline values: CDR1 SGHRS, CDR2 YFSETQ. Trimming took off 0 bases at V and 2 bases at J, with 13 bases between the two ends. This chain's CDR3 is CASSLESQQTTDTQYF. DNA for the CDR3: TGCGCCAGCAGCTTGGAAAGCCAGCAAACCACAGATACGCAGTATTTT.

The J gene is TRBJ2-6, the V gene TRBV19; weak D call: TRBD2 (6 bases). Germline V gene lookup returns CDR1 LNHDA and CDR2 SQIVND (reference sequence). V was cut by 6 bases and J by 4 bases, with 16 bases left in between. The CDR3 loop spans 16 amino acids. The CDR3 loop reads CASSGSAVGGANVLTF. The CDR3 DNA reads TGTGCCAGTAGCGGGAGCGCCGTGGGGGGGGCCAACGTCCTGACTTTC.

The chain combines TRBV6-5 with TRBJ1-6; D is uncertain. The V and J ends lost 2 bases and 0 bases respectively, with 8 bases between them. CDR3 length: 16 amino acids. The V gene's germline CDR1 is MNHEY and CDR2 SVGAGI. In DNA form, the CDR3 reads TGTGCCAGCAGTTACACGGTAGCCTCCTATAATTCACCCCTCCACTTT. It encodes CASSYTVASYNSPLHF.

This rearrangement joins TRBV18 to TRBJ2-7; D is tentatively TRBD1 or TRBD2 (5 bases each). CDR3 length: 17 amino acids. Germline values: CDR1 KGHSH, CDR2 LQKENI. V was pared by 5 bases and J by 2 bases, with 22 bases between. The CDR3 DNA is TGTGCCAGCTCAACCCGCGTCCAACGGGACGGAGCCTACGAGCAGTACTTC. It codes for CASSTRVQRDGAYEQYF.

V and J are TRBV3-1 (or the pseudogene TRBV3-2) and TRBJ1-2, with TRBD1 matching over 7 bases. Trimming removed 4 bases from V and 6 bases from J; junction bases left unmatched: 8. Per the germline V gene, CDR1 is LGHDT and CDR2 is YNNKEL (reference sequence). The CDR3 extends over 14 amino acids. The CDR3 sequence is CASSRVGQEDGYTF. The DNA of the CDR3 is TGTGCCAGCAGCCGCGTAGGACAGGAGGATGGCTACACCTTC.

This chain links TRBV11-3 with TRBJ1-1, with 10 bases aligning to TRBD1. The CDR3 consists of 15 residues. Germline CDR1 is SGHNT and CDR2 is YENEEA. Trimming removed 0 bases from V and 6 bases from J; junction bases left unmatched: 4. The CDR3 nucleotides are TGTGCCAGCAGCTTAGAGGCCGGGACAGGGGCTGAAGCTTTCTTT. It codes for CASSLEAGTGAEAFF.

The count of this clone is one. The rearrangement links TRBV9 to TRBJ2-2, with TRBD2 identical over 9 bases. CDR3 length: 16 amino acids. Germline CDR1 SGDLS, CDR2 YYNGEE. The V segment lost 2 bases and the J segment 4 bases; nucleotides outside the gene matches: 6. The CDR3 loop is CASSVGGGARTGELFF. The CDR3 nucleotides are TGTGCCAGCAGCGTTGGCGGGGGGGCGCGCACCGGGGAGCTGTTTTTT.

The chain combines TRBV19 with TRBJ2-1; TRBD1 agrees at 7 bases. The CDR3 has 15 amino acids. V lost 5 bases, J lost 6 bases, and 10 bases stayed unmatched. The germline CDR1 and CDR2 sequences are LNHDA and SQIVND (reference sequence). CDR3 in DNA: TGTGCCAGTAGTTTAAGGGGGCCGATGGGCAATGAGCAGTTCTTC. Residues: CASSLRGPMGNEQFF.

This sequence joins TRBV5-1 and TRBJ2-7, with 7 bases lining up with TRBD1. The V segment lost 4 bases and the J segment 6 bases; nucleotides outside the gene matches: 4. The CDR3 is 12 amino acids. Germline V gene sequence: CDR1 SGHRS, CDR2 YFSETQ. The CDR3 here is CASSPTGTEQYF. Written as DNA, the CDR3 is TGCGCCAGCAGCCCGACAGGGACCGAGCAGTACTTC. Complete variable domain (other parts from reference TRBV5-1 and TRBJ2-7): KAGVTQTPRYLIKTRGQQVTLSCSPISGHRSVSWYQQTPGQGLQFLFEYFSETQRNKGNFPGRFSGRQFSNSRSEMNVSTLELGDSALYLCASSPTGTEQYFGPGTRLTVT.

This clone was seen a few times. The rearrangement links TRBV20-1 to TRBJ2-5; D is ambiguous. The germline CDR1 and CDR2 sequences are DFQATT and SNEGSKA (reference sequence). The length of the CDR3 is 13 residues. Trimming removed 3 bases from V and 0 bases from J, with 8 bases in between. Here the CDR3 reads CSASFRNQETQYF. CDR3 coding DNA: TGCAGTGCTAGTTTCCGTAACCAAGAGACCCAGTACTTC.

The V call is TRBV14, the J call TRBJ1-2; 10 bases map to TRBD1. There are 14 residues in the CDR3. J was trimmed by 9 bases and V by 1 base; bases with no gene match: 5. The germline V gene has CDR1 SGHDN and CDR2 FVKESK. CDR3 residues: CASSQAGQGISYTF. The CDR3 DNA sequence: TGTGCCAGCAGCCAAGCGGGACAGGGGATCAGCTACACCTTC.

V usage is TRBV7-6 and J usage is TRBJ1-5; no firm D call. The CDR3 length is 15 residues. Trimming took off 3 bases at V and 4 bases at J, with 13 bases between the two ends. CDR1 and CDR2 from the germline V gene are SGHVS and FNYEAQ. The CDR3 DNA reads TGTGCCAGCAGCTTGTATGAAGGTAGGAATCAGCCCCAGCATTTT. It specifies CASSLYEGRNQPQHF.

CDR3 in amino acids: CATSEGGLTDTQYF. CDR3 in DNA: TGTGCCACCAGCGAGGGGGGTCTCACAGATACGCAGTATTTT. The chain has TRBV24-1 and TRBJ2-3; tentatively, D is TRBD1 or TRBD2 (6 bases each). V was shortened by 7 bases and J by 2 bases, with 12 bases between the two germline ends. Germline V CDR1 and CDR2: KGHDR, SFDVKD. This CDR3 is 14 amino acids long.

The rearrangement uses TRBV5-4 and TRBJ2-5; the match to TRBD2 covers 7 bases. CDR3 length equals 16 residues. Germline V gene lookup returns CDR1 SGHNT and CDR2 YYREEE (reference sequence). V shed 0 bases, J shed 0 bases, and the junction held 5 bases outside the gene matches. CDR3 nucleotides: TGTGCCAGCAGCTTGGTAGGCGGGAGTAACCAAGAGACCCAGTACTTC. Translating gives CASSLVGGSNQETQYF. The entire variable domain, with the rest obtained from reference TRBV5-4 and TRBJ2-5, is as follows: ETGVTQSPTHLIKTRGQQVTLRCSSQSGHNTVSWYQQALGQGPQFIFQYYREEENGRGNFPPRFSGLQFPNYSSELNVNALELDDSALYLCASSLVGGSNQETQYFGPGTRLLVL.

This clone appeared a single time. This chain links TRBV10-1 with TRBJ2-3, with 7 bases matching TRBD1. Germline V gene lookup returns CDR1 WNHNN and CDR2 SYGVQD (reference sequence). The CDR3 has 14 amino acids. The J segment lost 5 bases and the V segment lost 7 bases, leaving 9 bases of the junction unmatched. The CDR3 sequence: CASKGRGHGDTQYF. The CDR3 DNA reads TGCGCCAGCAAAGGAAGGGGGCATGGAGATACGCAGTATTTT.

This clone showed up just once. The rearrangement joins TRBV29-1 to TRBJ2-3; D is ambiguous. The V gene's germline CDR1 is SQVTM and CDR2 ANQGSEA. The CDR3 has 13 amino acids. V gave up 4 bases and J gave up 4 bases, with 12 bases separating them. The CDR3 is CSVARSDPDTQYF. CDR3 in DNA: TGCAGCGTTGCCAGGAGCGATCCAGATACGCAGTATTTT.

This clone turned up a few times. The chain couples TRBV5-1 to TRBJ1-1; D possibly corresponds to TRBD1 (5 bases). The CDR3 runs to 13 residues. Germline V gene data show CDR1 as SGHRS and CDR2 as YFSETQ. Trimming pared 0 bases from V and 8 bases from J, leaving 11 bases between. This chain's CDR3 is CASSLEPKGEAFF. The CDR3 DNA follows: TGCGCCAGCAGCTTGGAGCCCAAGGGGGAAGCTTTCTTT.

The chain couples TRBV9 to TRBJ2-1; TRBD1 matches 10 bases. CDR3 length equals 15 residues. V shed 3 bases and J 4 bases; nucleotides not matched to a gene: 4. Germline V gives CDR1 SGDLS, CDR2 YYNGEE. In DNA form, the CDR3 reads TGTGCCAGCAGCGCCGGGACAGGGGTATACAATGAGCAGTTCTTC. It yields the protein CASSAGTGVYNEQFF.

J is TRBJ2-1 and V is TRBV7-3; 9 bases are shared with TRBD2. The CDR3 loop spans 14 amino acids. The germline V gene encodes CDR1 SGHTA and CDR2 FQGTGA. V lost 2 bases, J lost 9 bases, and 5 bases stayed unmatched. CDR3 protein: CASSLASGIGEQFF. CDR3 DNA sequence: TGTGCCAGCAGCTTAGCTAGCGGGATCGGTGAGCAGTTCTTC.

Details on this clone: The sample has other DNA sequences that encode this CDR3 too. J is TRBJ2-7 and V is TRBV9, with 8 bases identical to TRBD2. The CDR3 totals 13 residues. The V gene's germline CDR1 is SGDLS and CDR2 YYNGEE. Trimming cost V 4 bases and J 6 bases; bases outside gene matches: 6. For the CDR3, the DNA is TGTGCCAGCAGCTTCGCGGGAGGAGGCGAGCAGTACTTC. Translation gives CASSFAGGGEQYF.

The V gene is TRBV4-3, the J gene TRBJ1-1; no definite D call. The CDR3 has 14 amino acids. Germline V gene lookup returns CDR1 LGHNA and CDR2 YSLEER. The V end was cut by 3 bases, the J end by 2 bases, with 10 bases between. The CDR3 sequence: CASSHLIGNTEAFF. In DNA form, the CDR3 reads TGCGCCAGCAGCCACCTTATTGGAAACACTGAAGCTTTCTTT.

The rearrangement uses TRBV30 and TRBJ2-1; D may correspond to TRBD1 or TRBD2 (7 bases each). Germline CDR1 is GTSNPN and CDR2 is SVGIG (reference sequence). With 3 bases removed from V and 8 bases from J, the gap between germline ends came to 11 bases. This CDR3 is 12 amino acids long. CDR3 sequence (DNA): TGTGCCTGGAGCCAGGGGGGGGATGAGCAGTTCTTC. It translates to CAWSQGGDEQFF.

The chain links TRBV7-8 to TRBJ2-3; D not certain. The CDR3 extends over 13 amino acids. V gave up 5 bases and J gave up 2 bases, with 8 bases separating them. CDR1 and CDR2 from the germline V gene are SGHVS and FQNEAQ. The CDR3 spells CASSPTTTDTQYF. The CDR3 nucleotides are TGTGCCAGCAGCCCCACCACCACAGATACGCAGTATTTT.

The V gene is TRBV7-2, the J gene TRBJ1-1; D not resolved. Per germline, CDR1 SGHTA and CDR2 FQGNSA. V lost 5 bases and J 1 base, leaving 17 bases between the germline ends. CDR3 length: 16 residues. The CDR3 reads CASSPNPGFRNTEAFF. The CDR3 coding sequence is TGTGCCAGCAGCCCCAACCCGGGATTCCGGAACACTGAAGCTTTCTTT.